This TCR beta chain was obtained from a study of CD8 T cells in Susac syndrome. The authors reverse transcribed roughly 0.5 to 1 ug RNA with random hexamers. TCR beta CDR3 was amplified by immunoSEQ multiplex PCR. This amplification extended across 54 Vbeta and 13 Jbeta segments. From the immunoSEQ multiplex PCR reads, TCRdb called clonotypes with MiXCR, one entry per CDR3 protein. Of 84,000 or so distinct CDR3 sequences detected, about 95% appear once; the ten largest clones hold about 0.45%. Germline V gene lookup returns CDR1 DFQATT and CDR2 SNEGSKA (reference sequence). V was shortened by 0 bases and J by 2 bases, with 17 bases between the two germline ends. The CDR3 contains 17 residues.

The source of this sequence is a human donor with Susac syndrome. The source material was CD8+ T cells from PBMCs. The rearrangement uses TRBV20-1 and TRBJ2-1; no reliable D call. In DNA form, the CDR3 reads TGCAGTGCTAGAGATCTTAGGAAAGGTACTCCCTACAATGAGCAGTTCTTC. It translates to CSARDLRKGTPYNEQFF.